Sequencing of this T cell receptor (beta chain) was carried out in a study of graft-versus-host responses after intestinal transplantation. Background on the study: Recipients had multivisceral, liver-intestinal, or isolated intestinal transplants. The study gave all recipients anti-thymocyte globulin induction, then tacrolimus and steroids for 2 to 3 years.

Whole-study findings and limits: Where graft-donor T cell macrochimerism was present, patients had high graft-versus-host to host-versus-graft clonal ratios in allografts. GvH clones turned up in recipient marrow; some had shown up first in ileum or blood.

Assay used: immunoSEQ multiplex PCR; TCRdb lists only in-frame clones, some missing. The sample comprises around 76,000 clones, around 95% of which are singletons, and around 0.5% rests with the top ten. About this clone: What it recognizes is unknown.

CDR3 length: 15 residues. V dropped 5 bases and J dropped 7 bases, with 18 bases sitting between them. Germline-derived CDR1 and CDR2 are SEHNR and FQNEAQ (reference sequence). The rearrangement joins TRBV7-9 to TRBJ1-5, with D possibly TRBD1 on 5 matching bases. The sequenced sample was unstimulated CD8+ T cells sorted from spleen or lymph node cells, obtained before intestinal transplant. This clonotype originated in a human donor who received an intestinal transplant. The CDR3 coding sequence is TGTGCCAGCAGCCAATACCCACTGGGGGAACAGCCCCAGCATTTT. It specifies CASSQYPLGEQPQHF.